Sequencing of this T cell receptor (beta chain) was carried out in a study of early T cells in non-severe SARS-CoV-2 infection (dated by TCRdb to the early 2020s). Study-wide context: Because TCR sequencing was done on bulk RNA from unsorted whole blood, the alpha and beta chains could not be paired.

CDR1 and CDR2, looked up from the germline V gene, are SGHTA and FQGNSA. Trimming removed 3 bases from V and 2 bases from J; the gene matches leave 4 bases unexplained. The CDR3 has 15 amino acids, counting the end cysteine and phenylalanine. Solely the CDR3 DNA is kept, with 45 bases framed from the first base. Ten or more counts support this clonotype. Its antigen remains unidentified. No per-base quality is available; no much larger clone lies one base away. Overall study results and their limits: VDJdb matching was skewed toward anti-spike CD8 responses and likely underestimated virus-specific expansions by missing private and CD4 specificities.

Library method: 5' RACE. This sample was sequenced with a NextSeq 500. The TCR library protocol attached unique molecular identifiers to individual cDNA molecules to correct for sequencing error and PCR bias. Sequencing covered both TCR alpha and beta chains, and within each sample the abundances of alpha and beta sequences were tightly co-correlated. The original methods were these. Decombinator V4 was used to perform V gene, J gene and CDR3 annotation of TCR sequences. Expanded TCRs were defined as changing significantly between any two time points under a Poisson model with p below 0.0001. TCR abundances were normalised to the total number of TCRs sequenced in each sample and reported as counts per million. MAIT TCRs were defined by TRAV1-2 paired with TRAJ12, TRAJ20 or TRAJ33, and iNKT TCRs by TRAV10 paired with TRAJ18. VDJdb, accessed 1 November 2021, was searched for CMV, EBV and SARS-CoV-2 annotated TCRs, with TCRs annotated for multiple antigens excluded. Clones were called with MiXCR by TCRdb after fastp trimmed the public reads at Q25, and only in-frame beta chains were retained. Rows with a matching CDR3 protein are joined into one entry that keeps the most common DNA and genes. These V and J calls originate from TCRdb's pipeline instead of the authors' own analysis. Counted in this sample were fewer than 60,000 distinct CDR3 sequences; about 9.3% of them appeared once. 3.5% to 5% of the sample belongs to the ten largest clones.

This was a case-control study nested in a cohort of healthcare workers in London, UK, who had nasopharyngeal swab PCR tests and blood samples taken every week. Healthcare workers were recruited between 23 and 31 March 2020, during the week of the UK lockdown, and were followed weekly for up to roughly 15 weeks. Sequencing was done on a sample of whole blood. The rearranged chain carries TRBV7-2 and TRBJ1-1; the junction holds 9 bases that match TRBD1. This TCR derives from an adult who was a healthcare worker with PCR-confirmed SARS-CoV-2 infection or an uninfected control (not recorded which). The CDR3 here reads CASSLGDRANTEAFF. The DNA sequence follows: TGTGCCAGCAGCTTGGGGGACAGGGCCAACACTGAAGCTTTCTTT.